A selection of T cell receptor beta chains follows, all from one sample in a study of T cell repertoires in cytomegalovirus infection. These receptors lack a known antigen. TCRdb re-analysed the reads in MiXCR, keeping a single row per CDR3 protein. The table lists hundreds of thousands of distinct CDR3 sequences, roughly 33% of them singletons, with approximately 18% in the top ten. The sequencing used cultured PBMCs, collected from culture after CMV antigen stimulation. Receptors were obtained from a human donor in good health (CMV status not recorded). Some clones in this sample may be carry-over from other donors' samples. Both conserved end residues are part of each CDR3.

cdr3_length v_call cdr3_aa
15 TRBV4-1 CASSGAAGIDYGYTF
15 TRBV7-6 CASSLAPGAHEKLFF
14 TRBV7-2 CASSLVWRESEQYF
13 TRBV7-9 CASSLRPQDTQYF
12 TRBV2 CASSGGPYGYTF
16 TRBV4-1 CASSQVAALAKNIQYF
15 TRBV27 CASSLGQGGQNEQFF
13 TRBV15 CATSSRRTGELFF
17 TRBV7-8 CASSLARLAGPQETQYF
15 TRBV2 CASSEIPGSNEKLFF
16 TRBV7-3 CASSPSLRSGTGELFF
15 TRBV7-2 CASSLGGVTNQPQHF
19 TRBV28 CATERGGSGGLYSNQPQHF
23 TRBV11-2 CASSAHPLKRGAREGRSTDTQYF
11 TRBV6-1 CASRENQPQHF
14 TRBV28 CATSSWTAPETQYF
17 TRBV28 CASSSRLAGFYTGELFF
15 TRBV27 CASKANADSGNTIYF
15 TRBV11-3 CASSLGTGETETQYF
17 TRBV28 CASSFRLRRRSNQPQYF
19 TRBV27 CASSPDPRSRLSGANVLTF
17 TRBV10-3 CAIREPLGQGSTDTQYF
14 TRBV20-1 CSAESGSSYNEQFF
14 TRBV4-2 CASSQERSTDTQYF
15 TRBV7-2 CASSSWGRAGDIQYF
16 TRBV6-2/TRBV6-3 CASSYGSALRTDTQYF
12 TRBV2 CASLGRAHEQYF
17 TRBV6-2/TRBV6-3 CASSSAAQWRNTGELFF
15 TRBV7-2 CASSLASGVNQPQHF
14 TRBV5-1 CASSPWTGMETQYF
16 TRBV4-2 CASSQPGEGGGTEAFF
14 TRBV20-1 CSARVGGMNTEAFF
13 TRBV11-2 CASSLGSVDEQFF
15 TRBV20-1 CSARDRGGRVTEAFF
13 TRBV20-1 CSAGGSGGETQYF
15 TRBV5-1 CASSLGTGTESEQFF
15 TRBV19 CASSIGQGTYNEQFF
19 TRBV7-9 CASSLGSQAVKSSYNEQFF
18 TRBV7-9 CASSLGIGGPYSNQPQHF
14 TRBV2 CASSGDPQNSPLHF
14 TRBV7-2 CASSLDIGGGFQYF
13 TRBV20-1 CSAQDTGTDTQYF
17 TRBV18 CASSPQSSPGQSEKLFF
18 TRBV6-1 CASSEAVTGRYSNQPQHF
13 TRBV28 CASRAGIHQPQHF
16 TRBV7-8 CASSLVAGGRTDTQYF
18 TRBV6-6 CASTRYLRGIVSNQPQHF
15 TRBV7-2 CASSLSGRGTGELFF